The 15 T cell receptor beta chains below were found in one sample sequenced in a study of tumor-infiltrating lymphocytes in primary liver carcinoma. Bulk tissue was left unsorted, and RNA and DNA were co-extracted from 20-30 mg of it. Reverse transcription of about 500 ng total RNA with a constant-region primer produced TCR beta cDNA. Three rounds of nested multiplex PCR with slightly modified ARM-PCR produced TCR beta libraries. Forward primers for TRBV1-TRBV30 and a C-beta reverse primer served the first two PCR rounds, at around 9 cycles each. In TCRdb, the multiplex PCR reads were re-called with MiXCR into one record per CDR3 protein. The data show approximately 53,000 distinct CDR3 sequences, with 70% to 80% seen just once and around 24% held by the top ten. Sequencing input: liver tumor tissue from sampling region 5. Specified subset: tumor region T5, tumor centre. These receptor sequences come from a man aged 35 to 55 with primary liver carcinoma and hepatitis B virus infection.

Turning to this clonotype: Here the CDR3 omits its conserved ending phenylalanine or tryptophan, so a read error is the likely source. Because the CDR3's place on the DNA is in doubt, the DNA is left out and the CDR3 is given as listed by TCRdb. The CDR3: CNVGGGRGRTEPFS. The rearrangement uses TRBV29-1 and TRBJ1-1; the table's D call TRBD1 went unverified against the DNA. The CDR3 comprises 14 residues, both ends counted. CDR1 and CDR2 from the germline V gene are SQVTM and ANQGSEA.

Turning to this clonotype: The final CDR3 position lacks the conserved phenylalanine or tryptophan, pointing to a likely read error. The V gene is TRBV6-2 or TRBV6-3, the J gene TRBJ2-1; perhaps TRBD2 as D (6 bases). The V gene lost 5 bases and the J gene lost 7 bases, with 21 bases spanning the gap. CDR1 and CDR2 (germline): MNHEY, SVGEGT. The CDR3 sequence is 16 residues long. The CDR3 region is CASSPRTIGRANEQFV. The CDR3 DNA sequence: TGTGCCAGCAGTCCCCGGACTATCGGGAGAGCAAATGAGCAGTTCGTC.

Notes on this clonotype: Mismatch with germline at one junction end may stem from a read error. J is TRBJ2-1 and V is TRBV6-1, with D possibly being TRBD2 (5 bases). From germline, CDR1 is MNHNS and CDR2 SASEGT. The length of the CDR3 is 13 residues. CDR3 nucleotide sequence: TGTGCCAGTAGTGAGCGGATAAACGATGAGCAGTTCTTC. Amino acids: CASSERINDEQFF.

The rearrangement uses TRBV29-1 and TRBJ2-4, with D hard to call. CDR3 length: 13 residues. Germline loops: CDR1 SQVTM, CDR2 ANQGSEA. DNA of the CDR3: TGCAACGGGCTAACAGCTGACAAAAACATTCAGTACTTC. Its protein product is CNGLTADKNIQYF. The whole variable domain, remainder taken from reference TRBV29-1 and TRBJ2-4, is SAVISQKPSRDICQRGTSLTIQCQVDSQVTMMFWYRQQPGQSLTLIATANQGSEATYESGFVIDKFPISRPNLTFSTLTVSNMSPEDSSIYLCNGLTADKNIQYFGAGTRLSVL.

Remarks on this clonotype: Mismatch with germline at one junction end may stem from a read error. The chain links TRBV28 to TRBJ2-5, with a weak D call TRBD2 (5 bases). This CDR3 contains 14 residues. CDR1 is MDHEN, CDR2 SYDVKM, per germline. The CDR3 protein is CASMPDGVVETQYF. CDR3 sequence (DNA): TGTGCCAGCATGCCGGACGGGGTGGTAGAGACTCAGTACTTC.

V is TRBV14 and J is TRBJ1-5, with D possibly being TRBD1 (5 bases). The CDR3 is 13 residues long. Germline V gene data show CDR1 as SGHDN and CDR2 as FVKESK. Deletions cut 9 bases from V and 6 bases from J, with 15 bases between. CDR3 in amino acids: CASIAIGVQPQHF. DNA of the CDR3: TGTGCCAGTATAGCAATAGGGGTTCAGCCCCAGCATTTT.

Concerning this clonotype itself: One end of the junction fails to match germline, which may point to a read error. The chain combines TRBV12-3 or TRBV12-4 with TRBJ2-1; 8 nucleotides line up with TRBD2. The CDR3 runs 15 residues. The CDR3 nucleotides are TGTGCCATCAGTTTAACGGGAGGGCCTAACAATGAGCAGTTCTTC. Translation gives CAISLTGGPNNEQFF.

This clonotype was counted a single time. This chain connects TRBV6-5 to TRBJ2-1, with D unclear. CDR3 size: 13 residues. Trimming pared 9 bases from V and 8 bases from J, leaving 17 bases between. Germline assignment: CDR1 MNHEY and CDR2 SVGAGI. The chain's CDR3 is CASGYDGLDEQFF. Here the CDR3 DNA reads TGTGCCAGTGGTTACGACGGGCTGGATGAGCAGTTCTTC.

Details on this clonotype: The junction departs from the called germline gene at one end, perhaps through a read error. The J gene is TRBJ2-1, the V gene TRBV12-3 or TRBV12-4; no definite D call. This CDR3 is 16 amino acids long. For the CDR3, the DNA is TGTGGCAGCAGTGGGCCCTGGCGGACCCCTCCGGATGAGCAGTTCTTC. It codes for CGSSGPWRTPPDEQFF.

This clonotype appeared a single time. Mismatch with germline at one junction end may stem from a read error. V gene TRBV11-1 combines with J gene TRBJ2-7; the D gene is possibly TRBD1 (7 bases). Germline lookup yields CDR1 SGHAT and CDR2 FQDESV (reference sequence). The length of the CDR3 is 13 residues. The CDR3 DNA reads TGCGCCAGCAGGGGGAGGCGATCCTACGGGCAGTACTTC. It specifies CASRGRRSYGQYF.

The chain has TRBV6-5 and TRBJ2-2; D is unresolved. This CDR3 is 16 amino acids long. Germline assignment: CDR1 MNHEY and CDR2 SVGAGI. Trimming removed 3 bases at V and 2 bases at J, with 13 bases between. The CDR3: CASSYRTISNTGELFF. In DNA form, the CDR3 reads TGTGCCAGCAGTTATCGAACAATTTCTAACACCGGGGAGCTGTTTTTT.

This clonotype has ten or more counts. V is TRBV6-6 and J is TRBJ2-1; TRBD2 matches 9 bases. V was pared by 5 bases and J by 6 bases, with 11 bases of the junction left unmatched. Germline values: CDR1 MNHNY, CDR2 SVGAGI (reference sequence). This CDR3 spans 16 amino acids. CDR3 bases: TGTGCCAGCAGTCCGACCACAGCGGGAGGCGGCAATGAGCAGTTCTTC. The encoded protein is CASSPTTAGGGNEQFF.

In this sample, this clonotype turned up once. J is TRBJ1-1 and V is TRBV11-1; possible D gene TRBD1, 5 bases. The CDR3 consists of 15 residues. Germline-derived CDR1 and CDR2 are SGHAT and FQDESV (reference sequence). Trimming left V 7 bases short and J 3 bases short, with 18 bases between. CDR3 region: CASNWSAGGDTEAFF. CDR3 nucleotide sequence: TGTGCCAGCAACTGGTCGGCCGGGGGGGACACTGAAGCTTTCTTT.

With respect to this clonotype: The CDR3 does not end in the conserved phenylalanine or tryptophan, so this is likely a read error. The DNA is omitted, as the CDR3 cannot be located on it reliably, and the CDR3 follows TCRdb's listing. The V call is TRBV5-1, the J call TRBJ2-1; the table assigns TRBD2, which was not confirmed against the DNA. Per germline, CDR1 SGHRS and CDR2 YFSETQ. Including both end residues, the CDR3 is 19 amino acids long. The CDR3 sequence: CANSLVSWEGRHLYNEQFL.

This chain connects TRBV6-2 or TRBV6-3 to TRBJ2-3; D gene ambiguous. The CDR3 spans 12 residues. V lost 6 bases to trimming and J lost 6 bases, with 10 bases between them. Germline assignment: CDR1 MNHEY and CDR2 SVGEGT. CDR3 nucleotide sequence: TGTGCCAGCAGACCCTCTGTGGATACGCAGTATTTT. Its protein is CASRPSVDTQYF.